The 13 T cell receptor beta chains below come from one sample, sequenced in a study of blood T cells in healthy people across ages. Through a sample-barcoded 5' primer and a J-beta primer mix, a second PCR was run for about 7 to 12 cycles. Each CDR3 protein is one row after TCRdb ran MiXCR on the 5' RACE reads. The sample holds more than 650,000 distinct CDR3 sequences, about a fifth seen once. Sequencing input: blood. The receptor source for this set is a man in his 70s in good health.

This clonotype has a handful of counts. As DNA, the CDR3 is TGCGCCAGCAGCTTGGCCAGCGGGGGCCTTTCCTACAATGAGCAGTTCTTC. It is translated as CASSLASGGLSYNEQFF. V gene TRBV5-1 combines with J gene TRBJ2-1; 8 bases are a match to TRBD2. This CDR3 comprises 17 residues. V was pared by 0 bases and J by 1 base, with 6 bases of the junction left unmatched. Germline V gives CDR1 SGHRS, CDR2 YFSETQ.

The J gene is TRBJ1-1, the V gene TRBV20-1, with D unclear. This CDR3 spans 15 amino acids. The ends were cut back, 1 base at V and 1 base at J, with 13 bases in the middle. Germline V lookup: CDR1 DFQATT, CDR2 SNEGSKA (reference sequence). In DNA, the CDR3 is TGCAGTGCTAGAGCCGGGCCGAAGAGGAACACTGAAGCTTTCTTT. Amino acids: CSARAGPKRNTEAFF.

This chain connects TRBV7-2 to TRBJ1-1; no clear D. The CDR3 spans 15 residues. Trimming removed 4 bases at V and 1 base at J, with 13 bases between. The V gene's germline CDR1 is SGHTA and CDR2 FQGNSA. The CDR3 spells CASSWAPGENTEAFF. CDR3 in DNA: TGTGCCAGCAGCTGGGCCCCCGGGGAGAACACTGAAGCTTTCTTT. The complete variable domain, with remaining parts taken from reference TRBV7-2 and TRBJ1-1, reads GAGVSQSPSNKVTEKGKDVELRCDPISGHTALYWYRQSLGQGLEFLIYFQGNSAPDKSGLPSDRFSAERTGGSVSTLTIQRTQQEDSAVYLCASSWAPGENTEAFFGQGTRLTVV.

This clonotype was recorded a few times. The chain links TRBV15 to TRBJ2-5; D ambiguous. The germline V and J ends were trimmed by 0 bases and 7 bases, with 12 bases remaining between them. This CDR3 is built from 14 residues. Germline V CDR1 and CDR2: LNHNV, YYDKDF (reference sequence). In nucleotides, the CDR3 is TGTGCCACCAGCAGAGATCGCAGGTTGGGGACCCAGTACTTC. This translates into CATSRDRRLGTQYF.

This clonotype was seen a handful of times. CDR3 loop: CASSQSELSTDTQYF. In DNA form, the CDR3 reads TGTGCCAGCAGCCAATCAGAATTGAGCACAGATACGCAGTATTTT. This chain joins TRBV3-1 and TRBJ2-3; D unresolved. The V gene's germline CDR1 is LGHDT and CDR2 YNNKEL (reference sequence). V shed 2 bases and J shed 0 bases, with 9 bases lying between them. The CDR3 is made up of 15 amino acids.

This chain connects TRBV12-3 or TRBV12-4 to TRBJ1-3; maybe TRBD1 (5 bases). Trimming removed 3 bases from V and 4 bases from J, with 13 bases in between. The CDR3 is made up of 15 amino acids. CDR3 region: CASSFGRAKGNTIYF. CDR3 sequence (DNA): TGTGCCAGCAGTTTTGGCAGGGCCAAAGGAAACACCATATATTTT.

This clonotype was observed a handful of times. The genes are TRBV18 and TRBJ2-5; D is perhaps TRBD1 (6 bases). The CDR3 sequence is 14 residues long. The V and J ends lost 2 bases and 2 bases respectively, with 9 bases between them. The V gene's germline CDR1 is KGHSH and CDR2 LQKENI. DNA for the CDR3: TGTGCCAGCTCACCAGAGGGACAACAAGAGACCCAGTACTTC. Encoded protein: CASSPEGQQETQYF. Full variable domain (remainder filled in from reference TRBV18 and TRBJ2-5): NAGVMQNPRHLVRRRGQEARLRCSPMKGHSHVYWYRQLPEEGLKFMVYLQKENIIDESGMPKERFSAEFPKEGPSILRIQQVVRGDSAAYFCASSPEGQQETQYFGPGTRLLVL.

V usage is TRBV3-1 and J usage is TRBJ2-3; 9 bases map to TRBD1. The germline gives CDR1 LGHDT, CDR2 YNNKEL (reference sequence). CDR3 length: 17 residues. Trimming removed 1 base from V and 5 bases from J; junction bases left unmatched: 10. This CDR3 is CASSQGIGTGLLDTQYF. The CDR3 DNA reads TGTGCCAGCAGCCAAGGGATTGGGACAGGGCTTTTAGATACGCAGTATTTT.

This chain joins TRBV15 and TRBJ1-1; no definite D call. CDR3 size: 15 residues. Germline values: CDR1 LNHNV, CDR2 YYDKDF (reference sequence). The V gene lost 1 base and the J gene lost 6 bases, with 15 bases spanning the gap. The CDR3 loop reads CATSRGERLGAEAFF. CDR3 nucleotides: TGTGCCACCAGCAGAGGCGAACGACTGGGCGCTGAAGCTTTCTTT.

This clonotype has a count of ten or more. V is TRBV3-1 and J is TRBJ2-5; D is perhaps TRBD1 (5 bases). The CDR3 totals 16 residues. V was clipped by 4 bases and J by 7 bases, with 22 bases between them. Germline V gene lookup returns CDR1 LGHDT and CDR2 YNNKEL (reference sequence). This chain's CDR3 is CASSPRVGKTPGTQYF. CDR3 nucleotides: TGTGCCAGCAGCCCCAGGGTTGGAAAAACTCCGGGGACCCAGTACTTC.

The DNA for the CDR3 is TGTGCCAGTACCGGAGCGGTAGCGGGGTACAATGAGCAGTTCTTC. Translation: CASTGAVAGYNEQFF. The rearrangement links TRBV19 to TRBJ2-1, with 8 bases aligning to TRBD2. Unmatched junction bases numbered 9, after V lost 7 bases and J lost 4 bases. Germline loops: CDR1 LNHDA, CDR2 SQIVND (reference sequence). The CDR3 is 15 residues long.

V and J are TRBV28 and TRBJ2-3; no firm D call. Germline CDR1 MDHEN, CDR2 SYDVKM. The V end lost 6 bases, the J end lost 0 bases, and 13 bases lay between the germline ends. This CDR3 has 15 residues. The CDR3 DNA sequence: TGTGCCAGCAGGCCTCACTCCTCTAGCACAGATACGCAGTATTTT. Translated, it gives CASRPHSSSTDTQYF.

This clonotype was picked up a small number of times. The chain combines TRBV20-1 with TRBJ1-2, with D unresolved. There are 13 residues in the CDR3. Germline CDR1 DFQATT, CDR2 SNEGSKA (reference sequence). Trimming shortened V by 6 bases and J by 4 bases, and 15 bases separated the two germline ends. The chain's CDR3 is CSAPQTERYGYTF. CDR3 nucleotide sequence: TGCAGTGCCCCCCAAACCGAGCGCTATGGCTACACCTTC.